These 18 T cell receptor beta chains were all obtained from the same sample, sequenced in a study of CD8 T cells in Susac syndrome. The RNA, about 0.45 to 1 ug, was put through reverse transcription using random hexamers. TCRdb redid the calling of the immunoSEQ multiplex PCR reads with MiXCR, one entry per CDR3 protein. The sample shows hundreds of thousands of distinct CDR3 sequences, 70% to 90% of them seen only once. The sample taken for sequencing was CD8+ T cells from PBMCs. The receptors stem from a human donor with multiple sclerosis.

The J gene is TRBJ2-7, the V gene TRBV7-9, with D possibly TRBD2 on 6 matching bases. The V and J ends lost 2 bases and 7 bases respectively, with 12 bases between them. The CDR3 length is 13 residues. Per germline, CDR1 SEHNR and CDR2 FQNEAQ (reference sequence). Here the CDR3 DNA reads TGTGCCAGCAGCTTACCACTAGCTCGGGAGCAGTACTTC. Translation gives CASSLPLAREQYF.

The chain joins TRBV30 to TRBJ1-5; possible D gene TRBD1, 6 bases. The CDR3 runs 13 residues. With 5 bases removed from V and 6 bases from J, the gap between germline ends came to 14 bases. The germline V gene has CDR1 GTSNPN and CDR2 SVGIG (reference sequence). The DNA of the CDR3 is TGTGCCTGGGGAGGTCAGGGGCGTCAGCCCCAGCATTTT. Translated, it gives CAWGGQGRQPQHF.

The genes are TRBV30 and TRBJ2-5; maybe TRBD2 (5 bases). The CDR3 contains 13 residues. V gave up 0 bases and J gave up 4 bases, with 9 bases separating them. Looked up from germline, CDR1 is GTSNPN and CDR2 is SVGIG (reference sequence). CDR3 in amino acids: CAWSVLGSETQYF. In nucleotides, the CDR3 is TGTGCCTGGAGTGTACTAGGGTCAGAGACCCAGTACTTC.

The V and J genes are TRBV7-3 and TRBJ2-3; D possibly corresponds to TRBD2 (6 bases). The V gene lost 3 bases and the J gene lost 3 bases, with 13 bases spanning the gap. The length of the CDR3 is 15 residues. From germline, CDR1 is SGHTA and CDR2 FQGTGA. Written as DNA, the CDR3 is TGTGCCAGCAGCTTGTGGGCGGGAATTACAGATACGCAGTATTTT. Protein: CASSLWAGITDTQYF.

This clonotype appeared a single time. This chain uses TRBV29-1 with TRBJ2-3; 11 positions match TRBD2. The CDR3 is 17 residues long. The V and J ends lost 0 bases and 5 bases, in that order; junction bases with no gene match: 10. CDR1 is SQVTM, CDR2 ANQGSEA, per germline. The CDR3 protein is CSVEDMLAGGTIDTQYF. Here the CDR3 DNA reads TGCAGCGTTGAAGATATGCTAGCGGGAGGCACCATAGATACGCAGTATTTT.

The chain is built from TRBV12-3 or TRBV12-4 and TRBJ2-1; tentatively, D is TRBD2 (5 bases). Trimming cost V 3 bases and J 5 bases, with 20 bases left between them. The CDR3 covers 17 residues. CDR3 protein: CASSLFSVTGNNNEQFF. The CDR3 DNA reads TGTGCCAGCAGTTTGTTTTCAGTGACGGGAAACAACAATGAGCAGTTCTTC.

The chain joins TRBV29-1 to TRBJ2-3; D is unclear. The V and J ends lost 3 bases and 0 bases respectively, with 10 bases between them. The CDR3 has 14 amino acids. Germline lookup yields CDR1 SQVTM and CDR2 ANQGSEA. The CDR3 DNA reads TGCAGCGTTGACGGCTTTCCAAGCACAGATACGCAGTATTTT. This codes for CSVDGFPSTDTQYF.

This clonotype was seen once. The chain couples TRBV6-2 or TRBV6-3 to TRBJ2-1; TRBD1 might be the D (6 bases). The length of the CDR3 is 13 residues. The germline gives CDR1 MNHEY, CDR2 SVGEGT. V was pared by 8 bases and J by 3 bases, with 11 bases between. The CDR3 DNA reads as TGTGCCAGCGGGGGCGCACACTACAATGAGCAGTTCTTC. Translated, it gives CASGGAHYNEQFF.

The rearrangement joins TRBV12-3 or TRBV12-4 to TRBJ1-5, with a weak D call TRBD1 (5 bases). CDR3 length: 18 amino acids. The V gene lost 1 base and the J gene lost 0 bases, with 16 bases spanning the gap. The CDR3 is CASSLEGILSDSNQPQHF. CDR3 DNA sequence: TGTGCCAGCAGTTTAGAGGGGATCCTCAGTGATAGCAATCAGCCCCAGCATTTT.

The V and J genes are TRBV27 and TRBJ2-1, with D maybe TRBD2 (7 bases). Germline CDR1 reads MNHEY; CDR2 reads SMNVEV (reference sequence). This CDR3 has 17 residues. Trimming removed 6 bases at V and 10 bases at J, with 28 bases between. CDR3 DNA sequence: TGTGCCAGCAGACACCTGGGAGGGGGAACCTCCCACGGGGAGCAGTTCTTC. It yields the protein CASRHLGGGTSHGEQFF.

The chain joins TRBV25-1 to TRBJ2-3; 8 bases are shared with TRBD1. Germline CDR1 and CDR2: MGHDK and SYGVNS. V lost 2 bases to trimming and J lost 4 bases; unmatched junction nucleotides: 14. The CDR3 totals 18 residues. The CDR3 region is CASSEVEGQGVSSDTQYF. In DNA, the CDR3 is TGTGCCAGCAGTGAAGTTGAAGGACAGGGTGTTTCATCAGATACGCAGTATTTT.

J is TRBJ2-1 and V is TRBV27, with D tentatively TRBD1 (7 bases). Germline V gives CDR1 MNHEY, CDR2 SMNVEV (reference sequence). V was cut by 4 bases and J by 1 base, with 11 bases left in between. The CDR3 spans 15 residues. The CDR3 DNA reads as TGTGCCAGCAGTTCCAGGGGGGCGTCCTACAATGAGCAGTTCTTC. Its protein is CASSSRGASYNEQFF.

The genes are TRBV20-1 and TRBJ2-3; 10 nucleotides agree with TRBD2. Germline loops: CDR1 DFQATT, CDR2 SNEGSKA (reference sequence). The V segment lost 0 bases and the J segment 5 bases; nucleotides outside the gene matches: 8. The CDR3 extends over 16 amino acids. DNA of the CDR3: TGCAGTGCTAGAGATCTGAGCGGGGGGGCCAAAGATACGCAGTATTTT. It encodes CSARDLSGGAKDTQYF.

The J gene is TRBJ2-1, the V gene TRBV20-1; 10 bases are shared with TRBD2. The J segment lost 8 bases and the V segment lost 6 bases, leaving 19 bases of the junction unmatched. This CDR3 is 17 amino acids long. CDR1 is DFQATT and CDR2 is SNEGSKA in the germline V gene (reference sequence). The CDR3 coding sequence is TGCAGTGCGAGGGGGGAAACTAGCGGGGCCTCTACACATGAGCAGTTCTTC. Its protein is CSARGETSGASTHEQFF.

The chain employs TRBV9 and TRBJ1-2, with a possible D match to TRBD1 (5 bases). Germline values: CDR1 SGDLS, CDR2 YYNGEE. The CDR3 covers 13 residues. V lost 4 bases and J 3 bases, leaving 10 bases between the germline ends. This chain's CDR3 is CASSLRQHYGYTF. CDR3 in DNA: TGTGCCAGCAGCCTCCGACAGCACTATGGCTACACCTTC.

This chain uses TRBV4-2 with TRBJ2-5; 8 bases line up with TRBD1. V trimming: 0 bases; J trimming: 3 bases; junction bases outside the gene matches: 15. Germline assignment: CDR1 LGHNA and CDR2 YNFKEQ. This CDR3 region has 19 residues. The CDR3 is CASSQDSGGLGWRKETQYF. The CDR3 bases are TGTGCCAGCAGCCAAGACTCAGGGGGCCTGGGGTGGCGAAAAGAGACCCAGTACTTC.

This CDR3 reads CASSLGHENQPQHF. For the CDR3, the DNA is TGTGCCAGCAGCTTGGGGCACGAGAATCAGCCCCAGCATTTT. This sequence joins TRBV5-6 and TRBJ1-5, with D unclear. CDR1 is SGHDT, CDR2 YYEEEE, per germline. The CDR3 contains 14 residues. The V and J ends lost 0 bases and 4 bases respectively, with 8 bases between them.

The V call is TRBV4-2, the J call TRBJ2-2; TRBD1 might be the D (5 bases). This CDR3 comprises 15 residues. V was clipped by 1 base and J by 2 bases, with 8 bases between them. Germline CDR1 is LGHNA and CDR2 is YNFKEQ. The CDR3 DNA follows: TGTGCCAGCAGCCAAGCACAGGTTAACACCGGGGAGCTGTTTTTT. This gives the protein CASSQAQVNTGELFF.